The clone carrying this T cell receptor beta chain has just a few counts. Its antigen is still unknown. Germline CDR1 and CDR2: DFQATT and SNEGSKA (reference sequence). The CDR3 runs to 15 residues. V dropped 3 bases and J dropped 6; count of bases not matched to a gene: 7. This sample was taken from a study of T cell responses to AZD1222 COVID-19 vaccine. Study as a whole: Second-dose groups at about 4 or about 12 weeks were pooled.

TCRdb's table, derived via immunoSEQ multiplex PCR, lists solely in-frame clones and lacks some. Counted here are about 100,000 clones, about 88% occurring once; the ten biggest clones make up about 2%. Findings and limits, study-wide: Repertoires were collected only later (after the peak T cell response had occurred). Baseline antibody screening turned up just six seropositive AZD1222 recipients.

This sequence was found in an adult in good health. The specimen was peripheral blood, collected on day 0 of AZD1222 vaccination. V is TRBV20-1 and J is TRBJ1-5, with 11 nucleotides matching TRBD1. The CDR3 nucleotides are TGCAGTGCTAGTTTTGGGACAGGGGGTGGTCAGCCCCAGCATTTT. This gives the protein CSASFGTGGGQPQHF.